The clone carrying this T cell receptor beta chain was counted ten times or more. Its cognate antigen is unknown. The team produced cDNA through 5'RACE using 10-nucleotide random UMIs. TCRdb reprocessed the 5' RACE reads with MiXCR, giving one entry per CDR3 protein. The repertoire holds some 29,000 distinct CDR3 sequences, with around 12% as singletons. Germline V gene lookup returns CDR1 ENHRY and CDR2 SYGVKD. V dropped 2 bases and J dropped 0 bases, with 9 bases sitting between them. This CDR3 is built from 15 residues. The data belong to a study of neurological immune-mediated disorders. Whole-study findings and limits: CDR3 amino acid sequences of expanded clones were not shared across subjects, a result suggesting private repertoires in all groups.

The sample was PBMCs. The clonotype comes from a man in his sixties in good health. The chain carries TRBV10-3 and TRBJ2-3; no reliable D call. CDR3 protein: CAISEDRLSTDTQYF. The CDR3 DNA reads TGTGCCATCAGTGAGGACCGACTGAGCACAGATACGCAGTATTTT.